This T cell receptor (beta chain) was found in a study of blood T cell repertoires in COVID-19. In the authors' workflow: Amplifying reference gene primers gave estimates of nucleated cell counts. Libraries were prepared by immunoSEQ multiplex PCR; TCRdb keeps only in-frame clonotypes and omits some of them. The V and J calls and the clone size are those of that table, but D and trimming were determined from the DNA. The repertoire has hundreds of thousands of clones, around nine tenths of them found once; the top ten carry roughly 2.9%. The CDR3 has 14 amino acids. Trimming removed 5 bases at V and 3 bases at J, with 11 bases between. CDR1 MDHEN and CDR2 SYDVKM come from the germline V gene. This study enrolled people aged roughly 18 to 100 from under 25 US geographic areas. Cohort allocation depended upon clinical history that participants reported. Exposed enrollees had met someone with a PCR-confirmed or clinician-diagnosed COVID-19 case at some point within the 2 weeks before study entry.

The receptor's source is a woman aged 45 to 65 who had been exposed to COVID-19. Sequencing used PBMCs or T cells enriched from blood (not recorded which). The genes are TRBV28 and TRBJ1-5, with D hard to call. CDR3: CASSNGRVNQPQHF. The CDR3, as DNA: TGTGCCAGCAGTAACGGGAGGGTCAATCAGCCCCAGCATTTT.